This TCR beta chain was found in a study of PD-1 blockade in mismatch repair-deficient tumors. A few pembrolizumab responders had their TCRs sequenced. Here immunoSEQ multiplex PCR was the method, and the copy in TCRdb shows in-frame clones only, minus some. This table holds 60,000 to 65,000 clones, approximately 88% found once. Comments on this clone: At one of its ends the junction is not consistent with the germline gene, which may arise from a read error.

The germline CDR1 and CDR2 sequences are MDHEN and SYDVKM. The CDR3 has 14 amino acids. The V call is TRBV28, the J call TRBJ2-1; D is ambiguous. The sequences come from peripheral blood, collected 52 weeks after starting pembrolizumab. This clonotype originated in an adult with mismatch repair-deficient cancer. CDR3 amino acids: CTSSQEASYNEQFF. In DNA, the CDR3 is TGTACCAGCAGTCAAGAAGCCTCCTACAATGAGCAGTTCTTC.